Presented here are 19 T cell receptor beta chains from one specimen sequenced in a study of CD8+CD57+ T cells in acquired aplastic anemia. CDR3 and TCR beta VDJ profiling relied on genomic DNA as the template. MiXCR, run by TCRdb on the reads, gives a single entry per CDR3 protein. The sample holds approximately 170,000 distinct CDR3 sequences, 55% to 70% seen once. Input material: sorted CD4+, CD8+, or CD8+CD57+ T cells (not recorded which) from PBMCs. These receptors all stem from a human donor in good health.

The chain combines TRBV29-1 with TRBJ1-2, with no clear D. The CDR3 has 10 residues. Germline CDR1 and CDR2: SQVTM and ANQGSEA. V was cut by 4 bases and J by 4 bases, with 4 bases left in between. This CDR3 is CSVGGYGYTF. In DNA, the CDR3 is TGCAGCGTTGGCGGCTATGGCTACACCTTC.

The chain recombines TRBV20-1 with TRBJ2-7; 8 positions match TRBD2. CDR3 length equals 14 residues. The germline gives CDR1 DFQATT, CDR2 SNEGSKA (reference sequence). J lost 6 bases, V lost 5 bases, and 12 bases had no gene match. This CDR3 reads CSALSPGGSGEQYF. CDR3 nucleotide sequence: TGCAGTGCTCTCTCCCCGGGGGGGTCGGGCGAGCAGTACTTC.

V is TRBV20-1 and J is TRBJ2-5, with TRBD2 matching 9 bases. The V and J ends lost 6 bases and 2 bases, in that order; junction bases with no gene match: 4. From germline, CDR1 is DFQATT and CDR2 SNEGSKA (reference sequence). The CDR3 runs to 13 residues. The CDR3 protein is CSAPSGGQETQYF. The CDR3 coding sequence is TGCAGTGCCCCGAGCGGGGGGCAAGAGACCCAGTACTTC.

The chain couples TRBV7-6 to TRBJ2-7; 7 bases align to TRBD1. Germline CDR1 is SGHVS and CDR2 is FNYEAQ. This CDR3 is 14 amino acids long. Trimming removed 5 bases from V and 5 bases from J; junction bases left unmatched: 9. The CDR3 coding sequence is TGTGCCAGCAGCCCGCGGACAGGTCGCGACGAGCAGTACTTC. Amino acid sequence: CASSPRTGRDEQYF.

The chain recombines TRBV28 with TRBJ1-1; D remains ambiguous. This CDR3 contains 15 residues. The V end was cut by 3 bases, the J end by 0 bases, with 11 bases between. Germline CDR1 and CDR2: MDHEN and SYDVKM. The chain's CDR3 is CASSFERLMNTEAFF. In nucleotides, the CDR3 is TGTGCCAGCAGTTTCGAAAGACTCATGAACACTGAAGCTTTCTTT.

This chain uses TRBV7-2 with TRBJ2-7; TRBD2 might be the D (5 bases). V was pared by 4 bases and J by 6 bases, with 19 bases between. The CDR3 is 15 residues long. The germline V gene encodes CDR1 SGHTA and CDR2 FQGNSA. CDR3 protein: CASSSSSPGFSEQYF. CDR3 sequence (DNA): TGTGCCAGCAGCTCCTCCTCCCCGGGATTTAGCGAGCAGTACTTC.

In this sample, this clonotype turned up many times. The gene calls are TRBV7-9 and TRBJ2-7, with TRBD1 matching over 7 bases. The CDR3 contains 14 residues. Germline V gene lookup returns CDR1 SEHNR and CDR2 FQNEAQ (reference sequence). Germline trimming cut 1 base from V and 3 bases from J; bases unmatched to any gene: 3. CDR3 sequence (DNA): TGTGCCAGCAGCTTAGGGGACAGCTTCTACGAGCAGTACTTC. Its translation: CASSLGDSFYEQYF.

This clonotype was seen ten or more times. V usage is TRBV19 and J usage is TRBJ2-7; D call uncertain. The V gene's germline CDR1 is LNHDA and CDR2 SQIVND (reference sequence). V shed 1 base and J shed 0 bases, with 7 bases lying between them. The CDR3 length is 14 residues. CDR3 protein: CASSIVPGSYEQYF. DNA for the CDR3: TGTGCCAGTAGTATAGTTCCGGGCTCCTACGAGCAGTACTTC.

V gene TRBV7-9 combines with J gene TRBJ2-7, with TRBD1 as a possible D gene (8 bases). Germline CDR1 SEHNR, CDR2 FQNEAQ (reference sequence). This CDR3 contains 14 residues. V was shortened by 5 bases and J by 7 bases, with 18 bases between the two germline ends. The CDR3 DNA follows: TGTGCCAGCAGCCAGCGGGACAGGACAGGGGAGCAGTACTTC. Translated, it gives CASSQRDRTGEQYF. The full variable domain, rest sourced from reference TRBV7-9 and TRBJ2-7, is DTGVSQNPRHKITKRGQNVTFRCDPISEHNRLYWYRQTLGQGPEFLTYFQNEAQLEKSRLLSDRFSAERPKGSFSTLEIQRTEQGDSAMYLCASSQRDRTGEQYFGPGTRLTVT.

This clonotype was observed a few times. The chain carries TRBV15 and TRBJ2-2; no definite D call. The ends were cut back, 0 bases at V and 3 bases at J, with 5 bases in the middle. The CDR3 is 14 residues long. Germline CDR1 LNHNV, CDR2 YYDKDF (reference sequence). CDR3 loop: CATSRDGDTGELFF. As DNA, the CDR3 is TGTGCCACCAGCAGAGATGGGGACACCGGGGAGCTGTTTTTT.

This clonotype was seen only a few times. This may come from a read error, since a much larger clone is one base off. The rearrangement links TRBV12-3 or TRBV12-4 to TRBJ1-5; D unclear. The CDR3 totals 13 residues. The CDR3 reads CASSSGGNRPQHF. The CDR3 coding sequence is TGTGCCAGCAGTTCTGGAGGGAATCGGCCCCAGCATTTT.

DNA for the CDR3: TGCAGTGCTAGGGTATGGGGAGGGAATAATGAAAAACTGTTTTTT. It translates to CSARVWGGNNEKLFF. The chain recombines TRBV20-1 with TRBJ1-4; no clear D gene. V was shortened by 3 bases and J by 4 bases, with 15 bases between the two germline ends. Germline V gene lookup returns CDR1 DFQATT and CDR2 SNEGSKA (reference sequence). The CDR3 covers 15 residues.

In its sample, this clonotype was seen once. The chain joins TRBV7-4 to TRBJ2-7; perhaps TRBD2 as D (5 bases). Trimming cost V 1 base and J 2 bases, with 12 bases left between them. Per germline, CDR1 SGHVT and CDR2 SQSDAQ. CDR3 size: 15 residues. As DNA, the CDR3 is TGTGCCAGCAGCTTAGTTCACGGGGTAGCCTACGAGCAGTACTTC. Protein sequence: CASSLVHGVAYEQYF.

The chain links TRBV20-1 to TRBJ2-3, with TRBD1 identical over 8 bases. From germline, CDR1 is DFQATT and CDR2 SNEGSKA (reference sequence). This CDR3 contains 12 residues. The J segment lost 6 bases and the V segment lost 5 bases, leaving 4 bases of the junction unmatched. CDR3 in amino acids: CSAWTGSDTQYF. The CDR3 DNA reads as TGCAGTGCTTGGACAGGGTCGGATACGCAGTATTTT.

The genes are TRBV14 and TRBJ2-7, with D unresolved. This CDR3 region has 11 residues. Germline CDR1 reads SGHDN; CDR2 reads FVKESK. The V end was cut by 3 bases, the J end by 6 bases, with 6 bases between. The CDR3 DNA reads as TGTGCCAGCAGCCAGTGGAGCGAGCAGTACTTC. Protein sequence: CASSQWSEQYF.

This chain joins TRBV7-9 and TRBJ2-7; D call uncertain. The CDR3 sequence is 13 residues long. Germline V gene data show CDR1 as SEHNR and CDR2 as FQNEAQ (reference sequence). V shed 11 bases and J shed 0 bases, with 14 bases lying between them. The CDR3 sequence is CAGSRADSYEQYF. The CDR3 DNA follows: TGTGCCGGATCTAGGGCTGACTCCTACGAGCAGTACTTC. The entire variable domain, with the rest obtained from reference TRBV7-9 and TRBJ2-7, is as follows: DTGVSQNPRHKITKRGQNVTFRCDPISEHNRLYWYRQTLGQGPEFLTYFQNEAQLEKSRLLSDRFSAERPKGSFSTLEIQRTEQGDSAMYLCAGSRADSYEQYFGPGTRLTVT.

This chain uses TRBV5-1 with TRBJ1-4; D unresolved. Germline values: CDR1 SGHRS, CDR2 YFSETQ. Trimming shortened V by 4 bases and J by 8 bases, and 12 bases separated the two germline ends. The CDR3 runs to 13 residues. The CDR3 sequence: CASSPGIGEKLFF. The CDR3 DNA follows: TGCGCCAGCAGCCCGGGAATCGGCGAAAAACTGTTTTTT.

This clonotype was found once. The chain has TRBV20-1 and TRBJ2-7; the D is unclear. V was shortened by 1 base and J by 3 bases, with 13 bases between the two germline ends. This CDR3 has 14 amino acids. Germline V gives CDR1 DFQATT, CDR2 SNEGSKA (reference sequence). CDR3 sequence: CSARGAVTVYEQYF. CDR3 coding DNA: TGCAGTGCTAGAGGGGCCGTCACTGTCTACGAGCAGTACTTC.

This chain uses TRBV9 with TRBJ2-3; 8 bases line up with TRBD1. Germline trimming cut 2 bases from V and 1 base from J; bases unmatched to any gene: 6. This CDR3 comprises 16 residues. Germline lookup yields CDR1 SGDLS and CDR2 YYNGEE. This chain's CDR3 is CASSVGQGEGTDTQYF. The CDR3 coding sequence is TGTGCCAGCAGCGTTGGACAGGGCGAGGGCACAGATACGCAGTATTTT.